Each of the 10 T cell receptor beta chains below was sequenced from the same sample in a study of yellow fever vaccine responses in identical twins. TCRdb re-analysed the RT-PCR reads in MiXCR, keeping a single row per CDR3 protein. The data contain 530 or so distinct CDR3 sequences, around 84% of them singletons. The sequences come from T cells from blood (PBMCs), unsorted or a sorted subset (not recorded which), collected before or after yellow fever vaccination (not recorded which). The receptors come from a female donor who received the yellow fever vaccine.

This chain links TRBV29-1 with TRBJ2-1, with D possibly matching TRBD2 (6 bases). Germline lookup yields CDR1 SQVTM and CDR2 ANQGSEA. Trimming pared 1 base from V and 9 bases from J, leaving 7 bases between. The CDR3 has 11 amino acids. The CDR3 here is CSVEAGAEQFF. CDR3 nucleotide sequence: TGCAGCGTTGAAGCGGGAGCTGAGCAGTTCTTC.

The chain recombines TRBV5-4 with TRBJ1-1; possibly TRBD1 for D (6 bases). The CDR3 runs 13 residues. Germline assignment: CDR1 SGHNT and CDR2 YYREEE (reference sequence). With 2 bases removed from V and 5 bases from J, the gap between germline ends came to 10 bases. CDR3 sequence: CASSLGGNTEAFF. As DNA, the CDR3 is TGTGCCAGCAGCTTAGGGGGGAATACTGAAGCTTTCTTT.

In the case of this clonotype: The junction departs from germline at one end; a sequencing error may be responsible. The rearrangement uses TRBV7-7 and TRBJ2-5; D call uncertain. The CDR3 runs to 12 residues. From germline, CDR1 is SSHAT and CDR2 FNYEAQ (reference sequence). The CDR3 DNA follows: TGTGCTAGCAGCTCCCTTGGGGAGACCCAGTACTTC. It yields the protein CASSSLGETQYF.

The CDR3 spells CASSVDPILGADTQYF. The CDR3 region has the DNA TGTGCCAGCAGCGTAGATCCGATTCTAGGGGCAGATACGCAGTATTTT. J is TRBJ2-3 and V is TRBV9, with D tentatively TRBD1 (5 bases). Germline loops: CDR1 SGDLS, CDR2 YYNGEE. Deletions cut 0 bases from V and 4 bases from J, with 15 bases between. CDR3 size: 16 residues.

V is TRBV7-3 and J is TRBJ2-3, with 11 bases fitting TRBD2. This CDR3 has 19 residues. Losses at the gene ends were 1 base for V and 1 base for J; bases not matched to a gene: 10. Germline CDR1 SGHTA, CDR2 FQGTGA. DNA for the CDR3: TGTGCCAGCAGCTTAAGTGGTGCTAGCGGGGGGAGGCGCACAGATACGCAGTATTTT. The encoded protein is CASSLSGASGGRRTDTQYF.

The V call is TRBV23-1, the J call TRBJ2-1, with TRBD2 matching 8 bases. TRBV23-1 is flagged as an ORF with uncertain function. Germline trimming cut 4 bases from V and 6 bases from J; bases unmatched to any gene: 11. This CDR3 has 16 residues. CDR3 sequence reads: CASSPYRGGTSNEQFF. The CDR3, as DNA: TGCGCCAGCAGTCCCTACCGGGGGGGTACGAGCAATGAGCAGTTCTTC.

The chain is built from TRBV10-3 and TRBJ2-1; D possibly corresponds to TRBD1 (6 bases). CDR1 is ENHRY, CDR2 SYGVKD, per germline. The CDR3 loop spans 15 amino acids. The CDR3 here is CASEEVAGEFNEQFF. Here the CDR3 DNA reads TGTGCTTCAGAAGAGGTGGCAGGGGAGTTTAATGAGCAGTTCTTC.

In its sample, this clonotype was seen a few times. V gene TRBV10-3 combines with J gene TRBJ1-1; tentative D call: TRBD1 (6 bases). Germline-derived CDR1 and CDR2 are ENHRY and SYGVKD. Trimming pared 0 bases from V and 2 bases from J, leaving 13 bases between. CDR3 length equals 16 residues. The CDR3 DNA sequence: TGTGCCATCAGTGAGTCCTTGGGCAGGGGCAACACTGAAGCTTTCTTT. This codes for CAISESLGRGNTEAFF.

V usage is TRBV7-2 and J usage is TRBJ2-1; 8 bases are shared with TRBD1. The length of the CDR3 is 14 residues. Germline V gene data show CDR1 as SGHTA and CDR2 as FQGNSA. V lost 1 base, J lost 4 bases, and 0 bases stayed unmatched. In DNA form, the CDR3 reads TGTGCCAGCAGCTTAGGGACAGGGTACAATGAGCAGTTCTTC. This translates into CASSLGTGYNEQFF.

The chain is built from TRBV5-1 and TRBJ2-2; D ambiguous. The CDR3 length is 14 residues. V lost 6 bases and J 6 bases, leaving 15 bases between the germline ends. Germline V CDR1 and CDR2: SGHRS, YFSETQ. For the CDR3, the DNA is TGCGCCAGCACCTACTCACGAAATCCCGGGGAGCTGTTTTTT. The encoded protein is CASTYSRNPGELFF. The whole variable domain, filled in from reference TRBV5-1 and TRBJ2-2, reads KAGVTQTPRYLIKTRGQQVTLSCSPISGHRSVSWYQQTPGQGLQFLFEYFSETQRNKGNFPGRFSGRQFSNSRSEMNVSTLELGDSALYLCASTYSRNPGELFFGEGSRLTVL.